One and the same sample provided the 16 T cell receptor beta chains below, sequenced in a study of vaccination effects on CD4 cells after COVID-19. These receptors have no identified antigens. Assay used: immunoSEQ multiplex PCR; TCRdb lists only in-frame clones, some missing. The data hold just under 75,000 clones, with under 85% observed a single time. Viral peptide pool expansion of antigen-specific CD4+ T cells preceded sequencing in the ViraFEST assay. Following 10 days of culture, CD4+ T cells were isolated. The healthy vaccine recipients, who had no prior SARS-CoV-2 infection, showed negative nucleocapsid antibodies. This material consisted of CD4+ T cells from PBMCs cultured with HCoV-NL63 spike peptides, taken before COVID-19 vaccination. These receptors originate from a human donor who received a COVID-19 vaccine.

The gene calls are TRBV27 and TRBJ1-2, with D perhaps TRBD1 (6 bases). CDR1 and CDR2 from the germline V gene are MNHEY and SMNVEV (reference sequence). Trimming removed 3 bases from V and 2 bases from J, with 19 bases in between. The CDR3 extends over 17 amino acids. CDR3 nucleotides: TGTGCCAGCAGTTTGAAAGGACAGACCGTTTTAAACTATGGCTACACCTTC. Translation: CASSLKGQTVLNYGYTF.

The genes are TRBV16 and TRBJ1-2; D is unclear. In germline, CDR1 is KGHSY, CDR2 FQNENV. V lost 6 bases, J lost 5 bases, and 13 bases lay in between. The CDR3 is made up of 13 amino acids. The chain's CDR3 is CASSQDPLYGYTF. CDR3 nucleotides: TGTGCCAGCAGTCAGGACCCTTTGTATGGCTACACCTTC.

This chain links TRBV2 with TRBJ2-5; 9 bases are a match to TRBD2. Trimming took 7 bases from V and 3 from J; bases not matched to a gene: 15. Germline lookup yields CDR1 SNHLY and CDR2 FYNNEI. There are 17 residues in the CDR3. The CDR3 DNA reads TGTGCCAGCAATCAAAGACCGGGACTAGCCCCCGAAGAGACCCAGTACTTC. Amino acid sequence: CASNQRPGLAPEETQYF.

The chain is built from TRBV19 and TRBJ2-3; D possibly corresponds to TRBD1 (5 bases). V lost 4 bases, J lost 4 bases, and 6 bases lay in between. The germline V gene has CDR1 LNHDA and CDR2 SQIVND (reference sequence). The CDR3 is 12 amino acids. CDR3 protein: CASSRGPDTQYF. The CDR3 nucleotides are TGTGCCAGTAGTAGGGGCCCAGATACGCAGTATTTT.

V usage is TRBV14 and J usage is TRBJ1-2; 10 bases are shared with TRBD1. Germline trimming cut 4 bases from V and 4 bases from J; bases unmatched to any gene: 9. There are 16 residues in the CDR3. The V gene's germline CDR1 is SGHDN and CDR2 FVKESK. The CDR3 is CASSPARTGGFYGYTF. The CDR3 nucleotides are TGTGCCAGCAGCCCCGCGCGGACAGGGGGGTTCTATGGCTACACCTTC.

The chain employs TRBV5-8 and TRBJ1-5; D not resolved. The CDR3 is 13 residues long. Trimming stripped 4 bases from V and 6 bases from J, with 11 bases between. Germline V CDR1 and CDR2: SGHTS, YDEGEE. The CDR3 is CASSVTRVQPQHF. DNA of the CDR3: TGTGCCAGCAGCGTGACTAGGGTTCAGCCCCAGCATTTT. The full variable domain, its missing parts supplied by reference TRBV5-8 and TRBJ1-5, is EAGVTQSPTHLIKTRGQQATLRCSPISGHTSVYWYQQALGLGLQFLLWYDEGEERNRGNFPPRFSGRQFPNYSSELNVNALELEDSALYLCASSVTRVQPQHFGDGTRLSIL.

The chain's CDR3 is CASSRQGLSSYEQYV. CDR3 nucleotide sequence: TGTGCCAGCAGTCGACAGGGCCTGAGCTCCTACGAGCAGTACGTC. The V gene is TRBV2, the J gene TRBJ2-7, with 7 bases aligning to TRBD1. This CDR3 spans 15 amino acids. V was clipped by 5 bases and J by 0 bases; unmatched bases: 7. The germline V gene encodes CDR1 SNHLY and CDR2 FYNNEI.

The V and J genes are TRBV6-1 and TRBJ2-5, with a weak D call TRBD1 (5 bases). The CDR3 spans 14 residues. V was shortened by 3 bases and J by 5 bases, with 13 bases between the two germline ends. The germline CDR1 and CDR2 sequences are MNHNS and SASEGT. In DNA form, the CDR3 reads TGTGCCAGCAGTGATAAGGGGCTTGGGGAGACCCAGTACTTC. It codes for CASSDKGLGETQYF.

CDR3 nucleotides: TGTGCCAGCAGTCCTATAGGGCCCTATGGCTACACCTTC. It codes for CASSPIGPYGYTF. The chain has TRBV6-5 and TRBJ1-2; D not certain. Germline V lookup: CDR1 MNHEY, CDR2 SVGAGI. CDR3 size: 13 residues. The germline V and J ends were trimmed by 5 bases and 4 bases, with 11 bases remaining between them.

This rearrangement joins TRBV5-6 to TRBJ2-3; D not resolved. This CDR3 has 13 residues. Per the germline V gene, CDR1 is SGHDT and CDR2 is YYEEEE. V lost 0 bases to trimming and J lost 3 bases, with 5 bases between them. The CDR3 reads CASSLERTDTQYF. As DNA, the CDR3 is TGTGCCAGCAGCTTGGAGAGAACAGATACGCAGTATTTT. The full variable domain, its missing parts supplied by reference TRBV5-6 and TRBJ2-3, is DAGVTQSPTHLIKTRGQQVTLRCSPKSGHDTVSWYQQALGQGPQFIFQYYEEEERQRGNFPDRFSGHQFPNYSSELNVNALLLGDSALYLCASSLERTDTQYFGPGTRLTVL.

The gene calls are TRBV28 and TRBJ2-3; no clear D. Trimming took 7 bases from V and 6 from J, leaving 17 bases between them. The CDR3 sequence is 14 residues long. The germline CDR1 and CDR2 sequences are MDHEN and SYDVKM. The CDR3 reads CASNAGRTPDTQYF. CDR3 coding DNA: TGTGCCAGCAACGCCGGACGGACCCCCGATACGCAGTATTTT.

The V and J genes are TRBV11-2 and TRBJ2-7; either TRBD1 or TRBD2 may supply D (5 bases each). The germline CDR1 and CDR2 sequences are SGHAT and FQNNGV. The length of the CDR3 is 13 residues. V lost 0 bases and J lost 9, with 12 bases in between. CDR3 sequence reads: CASSLDRDGGQYV. The CDR3 DNA reads as TGTGCCAGCAGCTTAGATAGGGACGGCGGGCAGTACGTC.

CDR3 amino acids: CAWSVGWISGGGDGNTIYF. CDR3 nucleotides: TGTGCCTGGAGTGTAGGGTGGATATCAGGCGGGGGCGATGGAAACACCATATATTTT. The chain carries TRBV30 and TRBJ1-3; a weak D match, TRBD1 (6 bases). The CDR3 has 19 amino acids. Per the germline V gene, CDR1 is GTSNPN and CDR2 is SVGIG (reference sequence). With 0 bases removed from V and 3 bases from J, the gap between germline ends came to 24 bases. Combining the CDR3 with reference TRBV30 and TRBJ1-3 gives the whole variable domain SQTIHQWPATLVQPVGSPLSLECTVEGTSNPNLYWYRQAAGRGLQLLFYSVGIGQISSEVPQNLSASRPQDRQFILSSKKLLLSDSGFYLCAWSVGWISGGGDGNTIYFGEGSWLTVV.

The chain carries TRBV4-3 and TRBJ1-1; D unresolved. The CDR3 loop spans 13 amino acids. Trimming shortened V by 1 base and J by 6 bases, and 9 bases separated the two germline ends. Per germline, CDR1 LGHNA and CDR2 YSLEER. This CDR3 reads CASSQVERAEAFF. The CDR3 bases are TGCGCCAGCAGCCAAGTGGAGAGAGCTGAAGCTTTCTTT.

J is TRBJ2-7 and V is TRBV15, with 8 bases fitting TRBD1. Germline loops: CDR1 LNHNV, CDR2 YYDKDF (reference sequence). The ends lost 0 bases at V and 13 bases at J; junction bases unmatched: 14. The CDR3 totals 15 residues. CDR3 DNA: TGTGCCACCAGCAGAGACCGGACTTATTGGGACAGGACTTACGTC. Amino acids: CATSRDRTYWDRTYV.

The chain is built from TRBV6-5 and TRBJ2-7; 8 bases are a match to TRBD1. The CDR3 consists of 14 residues. The germline V gene encodes CDR1 MNHEY and CDR2 SVGAGI. V was clipped by 4 bases and J by 3 bases; unmatched bases: 5. The CDR3 DNA reads as TGTGCCAGCAGTTCCTACAGGGGGAACTACGAGCAGTACGTC. This sequence encodes CASSSYRGNYEQYV.